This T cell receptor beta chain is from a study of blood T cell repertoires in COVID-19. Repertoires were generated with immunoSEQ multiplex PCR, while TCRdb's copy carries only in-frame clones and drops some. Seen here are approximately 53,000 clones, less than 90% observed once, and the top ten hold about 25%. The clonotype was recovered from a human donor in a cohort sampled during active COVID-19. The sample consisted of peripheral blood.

The DNA of the CDR3 is TGTGCCAGCCACAGCTCGGGTAAAGCGGGGGGTAATGAGCAGTTCTTC. It specifies CASHSSGKAGGNEQFF. The rearrangement joins TRBV7-9 to TRBJ2-1, with 9 bases aligning to TRBD2. Germline V CDR1 and CDR2: SEHNR, FQNEAQ (reference sequence). V shed 8 bases and J 7 bases; nucleotides not matched to a gene: 15. The CDR3 has 16 residues.